A selection of T cell receptor beta chains follows, all from one sample in a study of response to subunit inactivated influenza vaccine. MiXCR, run by TCRdb on the RT-PCR reads, gives a single entry per CDR3 protein. The sample records 430,000 or so distinct CDR3 sequences, 9.5% to 13% being singletons. The input for sequencing was PBMCs from blood, taken roughly 47 days after vaccination. These receptors were taken from a man aged 50 to 59 who received an inactivated influenza vaccine. Both conserved end residues are part of each CDR3. The D gene is left open where the match is weak. The size of a clone is reported for some rows only, either as once, few or many, or as a class for expanded clones.

TGTGCCAGCAGCTTAGCAGGATTGGTCGGGGAGCTGTTTTTT,CASSLAGLVGELFF,TRBV7-2,TRBJ2-2,NA,NA
TGTGCCACCAGTGCCGGGTATGGGTTGCTAAAGGCGGATACGCAGTATTTT,CATSAGYGLLKADTQYF,TRBV24-1,TRBJ2-3,few,NA
TGTGCCAGCAGTTACTCTAGGTTAACAGTCAACTATGGCTACACCTTC,CASSYSRLTVNYGYTF,TRBV6-5,TRBJ1-2,few,NA
TGTGCCAGCACTTATAGCGGGAGCGGTACCGGGGAGCTGTTTTTT,CASTYSGSGTGELFF,TRBV11-2,TRBJ2-2,NA,TRBD2
TGTGCCAGCAGTCGGACCGGACAGGGGAACTATGGCTACACCTTC,CASSRTGQGNYGYTF,TRBV12-3/TRBV12-4,TRBJ1-2,NA,TRBD1
TGTGCCAGCAGCCCCGGGAAGCTGGGAGAGCAGTACTTC,CASSPGKLGEQYF,TRBV28,TRBJ2-7,many,NA
TGTGCCAGCAGCATTAGCGGGAGGTCTTACAATGAGCAGTTCTTC,CASSISGRSYNEQFF,TRBV9,TRBJ2-1,NA,TRBD2
TGCGCCAGCAGCTTGCCCCAAACAGGGGGTCAGTACAATGAGCAGTTCTTC,CASSLPQTGGQYNEQFF,TRBV5-1,TRBJ2-1,NA,TRBD1
TGCAGTGCTATAGCGGCGCGAGGGCGGAACACTGAAGCTTTCTTT,CSAIAARGRNTEAFF,TRBV20-1,TRBJ1-1,NA,NA
TGCAGTGCAGCCGGAATTGAAAAACTGTTTTTT,CSAAGIEKLFF,TRBV20-1,TRBJ1-4,NA,NA
TGTGCCAGCAGCCATGGAACTACGGATGAGCAGTTCTTC,CASSHGTTDEQFF,TRBV11-3,TRBJ2-1,NA,NA
TGCAGTGCTTCACAGGGGGCGGAAGGAAACACCATATATTTT,CSASQGAEGNTIYF,TRBV20-1,TRBJ1-3,NA,TRBD1
TGCAGTGCTCCGACAGTATTTAATGAAAAACTGTTTTTT,CSAPTVFNEKLFF,TRBV20-1,TRBJ1-4,NA,NA
TGTGCCAGCAGCACGGGGGGGCTTTCCACAGATACGCAGTATTTT,CASSTGGLSTDTQYF,TRBV28,TRBJ2-3,few,TRBD2
TGCAGCGTTAAGGGTGGCGAGTCAGATACGCAGTATTTT,CSVKGGESDTQYF,TRBV29-1,TRBJ2-3,many,NA
TGTGCCAGCAGCTTTAATGGCAGGGGACCGAACACCGGGGAGCTGTTTTTT,CASSFNGRGPNTGELFF,TRBV7-9,TRBJ2-2,NA,NA
TGCAGCGTCGGGACTAGCGGCACAGATACGCAGTATTTT,CSVGTSGTDTQYF,TRBV29-1,TRBJ2-3,few,TRBD2
TGTGCCAGCAGCTTAGACGGCGGGGGGTCCAATGAGCAGTTCTTC,CASSLDGGGSNEQFF,TRBV7-8,TRBJ2-1,few,TRBD2
TGTGCCAGCACCGCCCTAGCGGGAGGGCGGGATGAGCAGTTCTTC,CASTALAGGRDEQFF,TRBV2,TRBJ2-1,NA,TRBD2
TGTGCCAGCAAACCGACAGGGTCAGGAGAACTGTTTTTT,CASKPTGSGELFF,TRBV7-2,TRBJ1-4,few,TRBD1
TGCGCCAGCAGCCAAGGAGGGGGGGGCGGAGAGACCCAGTACTTC,CASSQGGGGGETQYF,TRBV4-3,TRBJ2-5,NA,NA
TGTGCCAGCAGTTACGGAGAGTGGCAGTACTTC,CASSYGEWQYF,TRBV6-2/TRBV6-3,TRBJ2-7,many,NA
TGTGCCATCAGTGCCCGGGCTGAGCAGTACTTC,CAISARAEQYF,TRBV10-3,TRBJ2-7,few,NA
TGTGCCAGCAGTTACCCCTATGGGGGGGTGTACGAGCAGTACTTC,CASSYPYGGVYEQYF,TRBV6-5,TRBJ2-7,few,TRBD2
TGTGCCAGCAGTTACTCTCGGCTAGCGACGAGCACAGATACGCAGTATTTT,CASSYSRLATSTDTQYF,TRBV6-5,TRBJ2-3,few,NA
TGCGCCAGCAGCTTGGTGGCAGGGCCCCACAATGAGCAGTTCTTC,CASSLVAGPHNEQFF,TRBV5-1,TRBJ2-1,NA,NA
TGTGCCAGCAGCTTAGTTAGTTCCCCTCAAGAGACCCAGTACTTC,CASSLVSSPQETQYF,TRBV7-8,TRBJ2-5,NA,NA
TGCGCCAGCAGCCGCGGACTAGCGGGAACAGGGGCGCAGTATTTT,CASSRGLAGTGAQYF,TRBV4-1,TRBJ2-3,few,TRBD2
TGTGCCAGCAGCCCGAAGTACAATGAGCAGTTCTTC,CASSPKYNEQFF,TRBV7-2,TRBJ2-1,NA,NA
TGTGCCAGCAGCCCCGGGACAGGGGGTCGGGAGCAGTACTTC,CASSPGTGGREQYF,TRBV27,TRBJ2-7,few,TRBD1
TGTGCCATCAGTGATACAGGGACCAATGAGCAGTTCTTC,CAISDTGTNEQFF,TRBV10-3,TRBJ2-1,NA,NA
TGTGCCAGCAGTGTATTTGGCGGGGCCAACGTCCTGACTTTC,CASSVFGGANVLTF,TRBV27,TRBJ2-6,NA,NA
TGCAGTGCTAGGGAACCGGGACTAAACACAGATACGCAGTATTTT,CSAREPGLNTDTQYF,TRBV20-1,TRBJ2-3,NA,TRBD2
TGTGCCAGCAGTTTACCCCGCGGGGATACGCAGTATTTT,CASSLPRGDTQYF,TRBV27,TRBJ2-3,NA,NA
TGTGCCGCCGGGACTAGCGGGAACAATGAGCAGTTCTTC,CAAGTSGNNEQFF,TRBV24-1,TRBJ2-1,few,TRBD2
TGTGCCAGCAGGAGCGAGCGGGGGTCGGCTGAGCAGTTCTTC,CASRSERGSAEQFF,TRBV2,TRBJ2-1,NA,TRBD2
TGCAGTGCTAGACAAAGTACAGGGCGATCTAGCACAGATACGCAGTATTTT,CSARQSTGRSSTDTQYF,TRBV20-1,TRBJ2-3,few,NA
TGTGCCAGCAGCTTAGATCTGTCAGATACGCAGTATTTT,CASSLDLSDTQYF,TRBV11-2,TRBJ2-3,NA,NA
TGCGCCAGCAGCTTGGCGGCTAGCGGGAGGACTAGCACAGATACGCAGTATTTT,CASSLAASGRTSTDTQYF,TRBV5-1,TRBJ2-3,NA,TRBD2
TGTGCCAGCAGTTTGGGTTCCGGGACAGCCTACACCTACGAGCAGTACTTC,CASSLGSGTAYTYEQYF,TRBV12-3/TRBV12-4,TRBJ2-7,NA,TRBD1
TGCGCCAGCCGGGAGTTGAGCTCCTACGAGCAGTACTTC,CASRELSSYEQYF,TRBV5-1,TRBJ2-7,few,NA
TGCAGTGCTCTCCTGGACAGCTACAATGAGCAGTTCTTC,CSALLDSYNEQFF,TRBV20-1,TRBJ2-1,NA,NA
TGTGCCAGCAGTGGCCGTAATGAAAAACTGTTTTTT,CASSGRNEKLFF,TRBV2,TRBJ1-4,NA,NA
TGCGCCAGCAGCTTCGTCGGAGGGCGGGACACTGAAGCTTTCTTT,CASSFVGGRDTEAFF,TRBV5-1,TRBJ1-1,NA,NA
TGCAGTGCCCGACCGGGACGCGGGTCCTACGAGCAGTACTTC,CSARPGRGSYEQYF,TRBV20-1,TRBJ2-7,NA,NA
TGCAGCGCCACAGGGCATGTCGTGGACATTCAGTACTTC,CSATGHVVDIQYF,TRBV29-1,TRBJ2-4,many,NA
TGTGCCAGCAGTTTGAGGGGGTTAAGGGGGGAGTACTTC,CASSLRGLRGEYF,TRBV12-3/TRBV12-4,TRBJ2-7,few,NA
TGCGCCAGCAGCCATTTTTTGATACGCAATCAGCCCCAGCATTTT,CASSHFLIRNQPQHF,TRBV23-1,TRBJ1-5,few,NA
TGTGCCAGCAGCTTCCCACAGGGGGGGGAGACCCAGTACTTC,CASSFPQGGETQYF,TRBV5-4,TRBJ2-5,many,NA
TGCGCCAGCAGGAGTGGACTAGCGAGTTACAATGAGCAGCTCTTC,CASRSGLASYNEQLF,TRBV5-1,TRBJ2-1,NA,TRBD2
TGTGCCACCAGTGATTCCCGGCTCAGGGGCTACACCTTC,CATSDSRLRGYTF,TRBV24-1,TRBJ1-2,NA,NA
TGTGCCAGCAGCCGGGGACTAGCGGGAGACAGCGAGCAGTACTTC,CASSRGLAGDSEQYF,TRBV7-6,TRBJ2-7,NA,TRBD2
TGTGCCAGTAGTTCCGGGACAGGGGTGATCGAGCAGTACTTC,CASSSGTGVIEQYF,TRBV19,TRBJ2-7,NA,TRBD1
TGTGCCAGCAGTTACTCGCTGGGGACTAGCGGCCTGCATGAGCAGTTCTTC,CASSYSLGTSGLHEQFF,TRBV6-2/TRBV6-3,TRBJ2-1,NA,TRBD2
TGTGCCAGCAGTGAAAGGACAGTACCCTCCTACGAGCAGTACTTC,CASSERTVPSYEQYF,TRBV6-1,TRBJ2-7,few,NA